The T cell receptor beta chain described here comes from a study of shared clonotypes between healthy human individuals. Overall study results and limits: The study found lower generation probabilities in non-shared clonotypes than in those shared by all four donors. Some naive CD4 clonotypes, around 5%, turned up in common across a handful of donors. The diversity represented, both genetic and in exposure history, was limited by few donors.

With 5 bases removed from V and 0 bases from J, the gap between germline ends came to 11 bases. Germline CDR1 reads MDHEN; CDR2 reads SYDVKM. CDR3 length: 14 residues. Note on this clone: Its antigen is still unknown.

TCRdb's table, derived via immunoSEQ multiplex PCR, lists solely in-frame clones and lacks some. The sample records some 630,000 clones, about 96% being singletons. CD45RO-negative, CCR7-positively selected cells formed the naive CD8 fraction, excluding terminally differentiated effector memory CD45RA+ cells. All donors were Caucasian adults living in Nashville, Tennessee. The sequence derives from a woman aged 25 to 39 in good health. The sequencing input was naive CD8+ T cells sorted from blood. The chain links TRBV28 to TRBJ2-7; perhaps TRBD2 as D (6 bases). Here the CDR3 DNA reads TGTGCCAGCAGTGGACTACTCAACTCCTACGAGCAGTACTTC. This sequence encodes CASSGLLNSYEQYF.